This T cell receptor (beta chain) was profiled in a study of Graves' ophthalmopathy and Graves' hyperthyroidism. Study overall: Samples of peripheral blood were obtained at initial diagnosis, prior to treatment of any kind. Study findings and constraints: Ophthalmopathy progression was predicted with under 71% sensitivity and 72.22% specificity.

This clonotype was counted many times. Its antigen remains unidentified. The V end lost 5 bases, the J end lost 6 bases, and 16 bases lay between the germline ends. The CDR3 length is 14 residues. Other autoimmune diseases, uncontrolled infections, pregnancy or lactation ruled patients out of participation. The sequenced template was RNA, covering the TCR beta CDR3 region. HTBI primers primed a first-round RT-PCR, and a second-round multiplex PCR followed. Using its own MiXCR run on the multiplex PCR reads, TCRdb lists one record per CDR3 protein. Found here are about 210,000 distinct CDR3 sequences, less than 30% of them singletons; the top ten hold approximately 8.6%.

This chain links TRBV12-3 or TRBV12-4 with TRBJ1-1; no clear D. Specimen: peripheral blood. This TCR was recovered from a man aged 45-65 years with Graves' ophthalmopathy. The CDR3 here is CASSPRTLIPEAFF. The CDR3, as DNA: TGTGCCAGCAGTCCCCGGACCTTAATACCTGAAGCTTTCTTT.